This T cell receptor beta chain was recovered during a study of blood T cells in healthy people across ages (dated by TCRdb to about 2015). For the study in its entirety: In model experiments, roughly one uniquely barcoded TCR beta cDNA molecule per two T cells was captured by template switching. Using deep sequencing normalized with unique cDNA molecular identifiers, the study measured how TCR beta repertoire diversity changes with age. The donors were divided into four age groups: young (average approximately 17 years), middle-aged (around 37), aged (approximately 62) and long-lived (82). Two additional independent replicas of 1 million unique cDNA reads from the same blood draw were analyzed for two donors (one aged 18 to 30 and one aged 80 or older). Donors of different ages were randomly distributed across sequencing lanes to avoid experimental bias. Overall study outcomes, separate from this receptor: Estimates of total diversity based on one million sequenced T cells were regarded as lower bounds and as underestimates. Compared with the aged group, more naive CD4+ T cells, fewer expanded clones and increased TCR diversity were shown by the long-lived group, suggesting age selection. Donor CMV infection status was unknown, potentially confounding age-related changes in expanded clonotypes. There was a strong correlation between observed TCR beta diversity and the percentage of naive T cells measured by flow cytometry. Since profiling was done on bulk unsorted PBMCs, naive and antigen-experienced compartments could not be conclusively compared. Observed TCR beta diversity per million T cells fell roughly linearly with age, and a significant reduction was already apparent by age around 40.

The germline V gene (reference sequence) gives CDR1 as LNHNV and CDR2 as YYDKDF. The CDR3, cysteine through phenylalanine, is 15 amino acids long. The entry retains the CDR3 DNA only, 45 bases that are in frame from base 1. The library was built by means of 5' RACE. The sequencer was an Illumina HiSeq 2500. A second PCR of roughly 7 to 11 cycles was run with a J-beta primer mix and a sample-barcoded 5' primer. Each TCR beta cDNA molecule received a unique molecular identifier from a template-switch 5' adaptor carrying 12 random nucleotides. Each sample yielded at least 2.5 million CDR3-containing paired-end reads. First-strand cDNA was synthesized from all RNA with the Mint cDNA synthesis kit, primed by a TRBC-specific oligonucleotide. Following uracil-DNA glycosylase treatment, a first 18-cycle PCR with universal primers M1SS and BC2_uni_R was performed on all cDNA. As for how the authors treated the data: For normalization, 1 million high-quality reads, each with a distinct molecular identifier, were randomly selected from each sample. Reads with shared molecular identifiers were discarded instead of being binned into consensus sequences. CDR3 identification, clonotype clustering and error correction used MiTCR with a Q25 quality threshold and the strictest error-elimination algorithm. A nonparametric unseen species model using Euler transformation provided a lower-bound estimate of total TCR beta diversity. In TCRdb, the public reads were trimmed at Q25 with fastp and aligned with MiXCR, with productive beta chains retained. Identical CDR3 proteins give one entry, which carries the most common genes and DNA. The V and J calls were not made by the authors but by TCRdb's processing. Recorded for this sample are 1.5 million to 2 million distinct CDR3 sequences; about 32% of them occurred a single time. The top ten constitute roughly 12% of the sample.

In its sample, this clonotype was seen a few times. It lacks a known antigen. No per-base quality is available; no much larger clone lies one base away. The 39 donors, aged about 6 to 100 years, were systemically healthy Caucasian individuals from Russia. Around 10 milliliters of peripheral blood were collected from each donor into EDTA-treated Vacutainer tubes. Ficoll-Paque density-gradient centrifugation was used to isolate PBMCs, with at least 7 million per sample. Trizol reagent was used to extract total RNA from the PBMCs, yielding at least 6 micrograms per sample. For every donor, flow cytometry on a PBMC aliquot measured the percentage of naive CD45RAhigh/CD27high T cells.

The source of this sequence is a woman younger than 45 in good health. The V and J genes are TRBV15 and TRBJ2-5; confidence is insufficient to name the D gene. Gene TRBJ2-7 matches the end of the DNA better, so the J call may be wrong. Sequenced input: blood. CDR3 reads: CATSRDTSDPYEQYF. The bases are TGTGCCACCAGCAGAGATACCTCAGACCCCTACGAGCAGTACTTC.